This entry is about one T cell receptor (beta chain). Its antigen is as yet unknown. Some clones are missing from TCRdb's copy, which holds only in-frame ones; the method was immunoSEQ multiplex PCR. The table shows 2 million to 3 million clones, with under 95% occurring only once. This sample is part of a study of shared clonotypes between healthy human individuals. Study results and caveats: In this cohort, only blood was sampled, and tissue repertoires likely differ.

The CD4+ fraction was divided into a CD45RA+ naive subset and a CD45RA-negative memory subset. Germline V gene lookup returns CDR1 SGHRS and CDR2 YFSETQ. The V gene lost 0 bases and the J gene lost 1 base, with 13 bases spanning the gap. This CDR3 has 16 residues. This clonotype originated in a man in his late teens or twenties in good health. Some clones in this sample may be carry-over from other donors' samples. This chain links TRBV5-1 with TRBJ2-5, with no clear D. The specimen sequenced was naive CD4+ T cells from PBMCs. The subset is: CD45RA+ positively selected. CDR3 amino acids: CASSLASGGPQETQYF. Written as DNA, the CDR3 is TGCGCCAGCAGCTTGGCCTCTGGTGGCCCCCAAGAGACCCAGTACTTC. The variable domain in full, with the rest retrieved from reference TRBV5-1 and TRBJ2-5, is KAGVTQTPRYLIKTRGQQVTLSCSPISGHRSVSWYQQTPGQGLQFLFEYFSETQRNKGNFPGRFSGRQFSNSRSEMNVSTLELGDSALYLCASSLASGGPQETQYFGPGTRLLVL.